Listed below are T cell receptor beta chains from one sample, sequenced in a study of cytomegalovirus exposure and HLA in healthy donors. Clones were sequenced by immunoSEQ multiplex PCR, and TCRdb holds only the in-frame ones, with some missing. The sample shows 110,000 to 150,000 clones, approximately 80% of them seen only once. The sample consisted of PBMCs. The receptors were sampled from a middle-aged man in good health and CMV-seropositive. CDR3s leave out the opening cysteine and the closing phenylalanine or tryptophan. Each record gives: J gene, V gene, D gene, CDR3 protein. D genes are given only for firm matches.

>TRBJ2-7|TRBV7-8|NA
ASSLDPGQYEQY
>TRBJ1-2|TRBV5-1|TRBD1
ASSQDRSPGYT
>TRBJ2-3|TRBV29-1|TRBD1
SVRTGPGTDTQY
>TRBJ2-7|TRBV5-4|NA
ASSLWLYEQY
>TRBJ2-6|TRBV30|NA
AWRTPLRRGANVLT
>TRBJ1-6|TRBV9|NA
ASSVGPSLESYNSPLH
>TRBJ2-7|TRBV9|NA
ASSVVPGREQY
>TRBJ2-7|TRBV6-5|NA
ASRRSYEQY
>TRBJ1-2|TRBV27|NA
ASSPRTGHFYGYT
>TRBJ2-3|TRBV7-3|TRBD2
ASSPSSGSADTQY
>NA|TRBV19|TRBD1
ASSRATGGYEQY
>TRBJ2-4|TRBV7-9|TRBD2
ASSLSETSGKNIQY
>TRBJ2-3|TRBV7-6|NA
ASSPSPWRAGDTQY
>TRBJ1-2|TRBV7-9|TRBD1
SSNVDRAGDGYT